This entry describes one TCR beta chain. The antigen is undetermined. The data originate from a study of siplizumab effects on memory and regulatory T cells. Only in-frame clones appear in the TCRdb table, and some are missing; sequencing was by immunoSEQ multiplex PCR. The sample lists about 6,600 clones; roughly 38% were seen once. It was at 37°C and for under 7 days that the mixed lymphocyte reaction cells were cocultured. Trimming shortened V by 4 bases and J by 5 bases, and 23 bases separated the two germline ends. The V gene's germline CDR1 is SGHDN and CDR2 FVKESK. This CDR3 contains 17 residues.

This TCR came from a human donor in good health; the cells came from an allogeneic mixed lymphocyte reaction. Sample: CFSE-low (dividing) CD8+ T cells sorted from an allogeneic mixed lymphocyte reaction. The chain recombines TRBV14 with TRBJ2-5; D unclear. In nucleotides, the CDR3 is TGTGCCAGCAGCCCTCTCCCCGACGGAACAAGACGGGAGACCCAGTACTTC. Protein sequence: CASSPLPDGTRRETQYF.